This T cell receptor (beta chain) was obtained from a study of lymphopenia after photon versus proton radiotherapy. Repertoires were generated with immunoSEQ multiplex PCR, while TCRdb's copy carries only in-frame clones and drops some. The sample comprises roughly 25,000 clones, 87% of which are singletons, and roughly 19% rests with the top ten. CDR1 MGHRA and CDR2 YSYEKL come from the germline V gene. The V and J ends lost 4 bases and 6 bases, in that order; junction bases with no gene match: 3. The length of the CDR3 is 13 residues. The clonotype originates from a man aged 45-60 years with gastric cancer. The sample here was peripheral blood, taken from a patient treated with photon-based radiotherapy. V is TRBV4-1 and J is TRBJ1-1, with TRBD1 matching over 9 bases. The chain's CDR3 is CASSRDRAPEAFF. DNA for the CDR3: TGCGCCAGCAGCCGGGACAGGGCCCCTGAAGCTTTCTTT.